The rows below give T cell receptor beta chains drawn from one sample of a study of T cell changes during pregnancy in multiple sclerosis. Assay used: immunoSEQ multiplex PCR; TCRdb lists only in-frame clones, some missing. The top ten clones hold 1.6% of a sample with roughly 100,000 clones, less than 95% of them seen once. Source: peripheral blood, taken after pregnancy. These receptors all stem from a female donor with multiple sclerosis, enrolled in a pregnancy study. Both conserved end residues are part of each CDR3.

TRBV5-6,TRBJ1-2,CASSMETGELHYGYTF
TRBV29-1,TRBJ1-2,CSVDLGGRSTLGYGYTF
TRBV5-4,TRBJ2-7,CASSSGGTPSYEQYF
TRBV27,TRBJ2-1,CASSLGALAGGPYNEQFF
TRBV5-1,TRBJ1-4,CASSATGTGFEKLFF
TRBV28,TRBJ1-2,CASSVWDRGRNYGYTF
TRBV5-1,TRBJ2-7,CASSQGTGAYEQYF
TRBV2,TRBJ1-2,CASVSGGRYYGYTF
TRBV13,TRBJ2-7,CASSLSGGVAYEQYF
TRBV6-6,TRBJ1-5,CASSPGVQPQHF
TRBV7-3,TRBJ2-3,CASAAAGDWADTQYF